The sequence of this T cell receptor (beta chain) was determined in a study of cytomegalovirus exposure and HLA in healthy donors. Both 60 Vbeta primers and 13 Jbeta primers went into the PCR. This table comes from immunoSEQ multiplex PCR, and its TCRdb copy is limited to in-frame clones, with some not included. The sample has about 120,000 clones, roughly 70% seen once. CDR1 and CDR2 from the germline V gene are MDHEN and SYDVKM. Trimming took 4 bases from V and 2 from J, leaving 11 bases between them. This CDR3 spans 14 amino acids. Material for sequencing was PBMCs. This sequence joins TRBV28 and TRBJ1-2, with D unclear. The clonotype was recovered from a woman aged 40 to 50 in good health and CMV-seropositive. The CDR3 reads CASSSPSGNYGYTF. For the CDR3, the DNA is TGTGCCAGCAGTTCCCCCTCGGGGAACTATGGCTACACCTTC.